This T cell receptor (beta chain) was sequenced for a study of blood T cell repertoires in COVID-19. Whole-study context: Whether acute or convalescent, the COVID-19 samples came from the United States, Italy and Spain. In each case, the material was cDNA or gDNA derived from T cells, B-cell-depleted T cells, or PBMCs.

There are 11 residues in the CDR3. V shed 3 bases and J shed 8 bases, with 7 bases lying between them. Original analysis: Reference gene primers were amplified, and this amplification served to estimate nucleated cell counts. TCRdb's table, derived via immunoSEQ multiplex PCR, lists solely in-frame clones and lacks some. That table gives V, J and clone size, and the DNA gave D and trimming. The sample includes just over 300,000 clones, roughly 87% of them seen just once. V gene TRBV12-3 or TRBV12-4 combines with J gene TRBJ1-1; D not resolved. The specimen sequenced was peripheral blood. The TCR sequence derives from a man aged 18 to 29 with active or convalescent COVID-19. The CDR3 spells CASSFSREAFF. CDR3 in DNA: TGTGCCAGCAGTTTTTCCAGAGAAGCTTTCTTT.